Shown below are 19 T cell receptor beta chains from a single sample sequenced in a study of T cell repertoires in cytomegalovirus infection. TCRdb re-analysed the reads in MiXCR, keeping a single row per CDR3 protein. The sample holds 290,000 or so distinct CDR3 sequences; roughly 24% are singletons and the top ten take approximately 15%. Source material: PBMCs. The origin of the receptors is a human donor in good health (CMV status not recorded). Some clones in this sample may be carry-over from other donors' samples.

CDR3 DNA: TGTGCCAGCAGCCAATACCGGGACACCATTTTTAATGGCTACACCTTC. Translating it yields CASSQYRDTIFNGYTF. V and J are TRBV7-2 and TRBJ1-2; D possibly corresponds to TRBD1 (6 bases). V shed 5 bases and J shed 6 bases, with 22 bases lying between them. CDR1 is SGHTA, CDR2 FQGNSA, per germline. The CDR3 covers 16 residues.

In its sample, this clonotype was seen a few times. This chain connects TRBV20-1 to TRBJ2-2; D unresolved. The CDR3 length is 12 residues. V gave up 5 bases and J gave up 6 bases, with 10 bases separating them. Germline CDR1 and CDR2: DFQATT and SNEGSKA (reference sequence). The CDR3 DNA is TGCAGTGCTCCGGATCAGCCCGGGGAGCTGTTTTTT. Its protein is CSAPDQPGELFF.

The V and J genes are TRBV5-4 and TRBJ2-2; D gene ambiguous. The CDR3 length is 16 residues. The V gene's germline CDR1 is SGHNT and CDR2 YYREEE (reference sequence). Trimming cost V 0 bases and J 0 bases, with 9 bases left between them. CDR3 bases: TGTGCCAGCAGCTTGGCAGTGACGGCGAACACCGGGGAGCTGTTTTTT. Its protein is CASSLAVTANTGELFF.

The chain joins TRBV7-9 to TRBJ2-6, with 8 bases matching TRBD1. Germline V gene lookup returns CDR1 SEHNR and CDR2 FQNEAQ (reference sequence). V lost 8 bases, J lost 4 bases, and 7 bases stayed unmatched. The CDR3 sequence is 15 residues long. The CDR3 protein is CASRTGGSGANVLTF. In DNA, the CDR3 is TGTGCCAGCCGTACAGGGGGATCCGGGGCCAACGTCCTGACTTTC.

CDR3 protein: CSVATGATLAKNIQYF. The DNA for the CDR3 is TGCAGCGTTGCTACCGGGGCAACTCTAGCCAAAAACATTCAGTACTTC. J is TRBJ2-4 and V is TRBV29-1; D is possibly TRBD1 or TRBD2 (5 bases each). The CDR3 is made up of 16 amino acids. Germline-derived CDR1 and CDR2 are SQVTM and ANQGSEA. Trimming took off 4 bases at V and 0 bases at J, with 16 bases between the two ends.

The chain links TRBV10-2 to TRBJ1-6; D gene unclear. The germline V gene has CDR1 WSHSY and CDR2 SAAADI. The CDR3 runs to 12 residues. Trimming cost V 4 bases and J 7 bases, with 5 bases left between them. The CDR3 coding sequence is TGCGCCAGCAGTGCTGGGAATTCACCCCTCCACTTT. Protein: CASSAGNSPLHF.

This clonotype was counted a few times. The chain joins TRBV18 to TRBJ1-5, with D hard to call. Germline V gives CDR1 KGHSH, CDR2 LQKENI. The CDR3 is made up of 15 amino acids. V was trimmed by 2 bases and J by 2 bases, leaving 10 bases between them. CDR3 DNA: TGTGCCAGCTCACCAGCGACGGAACGCAATCAGCCCCAGCATTTT. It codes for CASSPATERNQPQHF.

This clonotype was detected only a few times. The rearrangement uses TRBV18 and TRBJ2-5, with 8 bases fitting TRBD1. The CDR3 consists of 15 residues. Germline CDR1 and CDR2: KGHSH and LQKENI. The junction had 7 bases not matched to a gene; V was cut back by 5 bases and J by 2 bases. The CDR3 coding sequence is TGTGCCAGCTCAGGACAGGGCCCGAAACAAGAGACCCAGTACTTC. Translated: CASSGQGPKQETQYF. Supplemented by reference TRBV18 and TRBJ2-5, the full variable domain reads NAGVMQNPRHLVRRRGQEARLRCSPMKGHSHVYWYRQLPEEGLKFMVYLQKENIIDESGMPKERFSAEFPKEGPSILRIQQVVRGDSAAYFCASSGQGPKQETQYFGPGTRLLVL.

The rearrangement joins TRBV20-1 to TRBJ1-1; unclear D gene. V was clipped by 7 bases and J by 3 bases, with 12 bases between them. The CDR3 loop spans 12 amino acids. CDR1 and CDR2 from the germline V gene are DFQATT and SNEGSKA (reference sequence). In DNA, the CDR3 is TGCAGTGTGCCAAAACGGGACACTGAAGCTTTCTTT. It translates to CSVPKRDTEAFF.

This CDR3 reads CASSSNKNQYF. DNA of the CDR3: TGTGCCAGCAGCTCAAATAAGAACCAGTACTTC. The rearrangement joins TRBV7-2 to TRBJ2-5; no clear D. The CDR3 is 11 amino acids. CDR1 is SGHTA and CDR2 is FQGNSA in the germline V gene. Trimming left V 4 bases short and J 10 bases short, with 10 bases between.

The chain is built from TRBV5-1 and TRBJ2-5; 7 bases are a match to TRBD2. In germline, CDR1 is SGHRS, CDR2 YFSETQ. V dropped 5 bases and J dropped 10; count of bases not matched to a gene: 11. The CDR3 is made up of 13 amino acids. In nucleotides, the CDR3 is TGCGCCAGCAGGAGGGCGGGGGAGCCGATCCAGTACTTC. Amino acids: CASRRAGEPIQYF.

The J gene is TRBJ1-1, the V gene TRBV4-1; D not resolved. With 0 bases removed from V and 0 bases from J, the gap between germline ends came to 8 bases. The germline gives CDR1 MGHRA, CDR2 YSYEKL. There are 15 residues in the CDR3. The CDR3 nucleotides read TGCGCCAGCAGCCAAGATGGAACAGTGAACACTGAAGCTTTCTTT. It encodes CASSQDGTVNTEAFF.

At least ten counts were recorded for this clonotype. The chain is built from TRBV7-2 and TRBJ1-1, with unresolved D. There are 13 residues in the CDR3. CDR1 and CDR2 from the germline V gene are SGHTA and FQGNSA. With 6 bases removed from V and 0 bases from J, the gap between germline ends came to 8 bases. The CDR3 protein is CASSTRMNTEAFF. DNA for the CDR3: TGTGCCAGCAGTACTCGGATGAACACTGAAGCTTTCTTT.

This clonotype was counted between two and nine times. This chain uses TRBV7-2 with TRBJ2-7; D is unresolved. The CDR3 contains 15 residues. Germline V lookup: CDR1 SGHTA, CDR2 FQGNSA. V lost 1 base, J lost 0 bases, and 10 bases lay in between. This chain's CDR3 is CASSLVDGSSYEQYF. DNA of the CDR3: TGTGCCAGCAGCTTAGTGGACGGCAGCTCCTACGAGCAGTACTTC.

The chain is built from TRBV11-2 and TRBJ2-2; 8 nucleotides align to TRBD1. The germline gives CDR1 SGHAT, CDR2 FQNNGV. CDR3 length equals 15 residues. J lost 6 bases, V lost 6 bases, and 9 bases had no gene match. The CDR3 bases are TGTGCCAGCAGTTTGTCAGGGGGCGTCGCCGGGGAGCTGTTTTTT. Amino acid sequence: CASSLSGGVAGELFF.

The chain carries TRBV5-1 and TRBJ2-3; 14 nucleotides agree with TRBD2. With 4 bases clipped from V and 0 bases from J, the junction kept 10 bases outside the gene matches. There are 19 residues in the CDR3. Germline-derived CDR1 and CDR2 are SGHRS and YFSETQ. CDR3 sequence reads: CASSLQGTSGGPSTDTQYF. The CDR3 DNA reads TGCGCCAGCAGCCTACAAGGGACTAGCGGGGGTCCTAGCACAGATACGCAGTATTTT. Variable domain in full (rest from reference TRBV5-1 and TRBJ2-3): KAGVTQTPRYLIKTRGQQVTLSCSPISGHRSVSWYQQTPGQGLQFLFEYFSETQRNKGNFPGRFSGRQFSNSRSEMNVSTLELGDSALYLCASSLQGTSGGPSTDTQYFGPGTRLTVL.

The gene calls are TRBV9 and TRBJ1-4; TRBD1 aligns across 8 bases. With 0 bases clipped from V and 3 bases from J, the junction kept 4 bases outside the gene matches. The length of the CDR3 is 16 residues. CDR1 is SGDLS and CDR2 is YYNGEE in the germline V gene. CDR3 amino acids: CASSVGTGLANEKLFF. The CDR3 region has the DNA TGTGCCAGCAGCGTAGGGACAGGGTTAGCTAATGAAAAACTGTTTTTT.

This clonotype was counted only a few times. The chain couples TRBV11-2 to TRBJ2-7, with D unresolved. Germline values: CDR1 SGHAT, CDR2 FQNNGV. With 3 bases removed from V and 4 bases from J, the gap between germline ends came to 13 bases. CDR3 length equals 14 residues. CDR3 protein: CASSFGNLGYEQYF. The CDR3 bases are TGTGCCAGCAGCTTCGGTAACCTTGGGTACGAGCAGTACTTC.

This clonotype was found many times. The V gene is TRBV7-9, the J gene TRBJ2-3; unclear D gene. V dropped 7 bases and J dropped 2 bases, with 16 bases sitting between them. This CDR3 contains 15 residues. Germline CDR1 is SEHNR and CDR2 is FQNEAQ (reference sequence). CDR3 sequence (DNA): TGTGCCAGCACCGAAGAGGCCGAATTCACAGATACGCAGTATTTT. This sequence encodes CASTEEAEFTDTQYF.